This is a list of T cell receptor beta chains from one sample in a study of T cell changes during pregnancy in multiple sclerosis. Only in-frame clones appear in the TCRdb table, and some are missing; sequencing was by immunoSEQ multiplex PCR. The sample holds fewer than 75,000 clones; approximately 90% are singletons and the top ten take 3% to 4.5%. Sequencing was performed on peripheral blood, taken after pregnancy. These receptors were collected from a female donor in good health, enrolled as a control in a pregnancy study. The CDR3 runs from the conserved cysteine through the conserved F or W. The size field is filled for only some rows; it gives once, few, many or a size class.

V gene: TRBV7-9
clone size: -
J gene: TRBJ1-2
CDR3 protein: CASSPSDGYTF

V gene: TRBV5-4
clone size: -
J gene: TRBJ2-2
CDR3 protein: CASSPGLVAGELFF

V gene: TRBV6-5
clone size: -
J gene: TRBJ1-1
CDR3 protein: CASGNDRDGTEAFF

V gene: TRBV25-1
clone size: -
J gene: TRBJ2-3
CDR3 protein: CASGGEPTDTQYF

V gene: TRBV28
clone size: once
J gene: TRBJ1-4
CDR3 protein: CASRSDRGREKLFF

V gene: TRBV13
clone size: -
J gene: TRBJ2-7
CDR3 protein: CASSFFNEQYF

V gene: TRBV7-8
clone size: -
J gene: TRBJ2-1
CDR3 protein: CASSSLQSRNNEQFF

V gene: TRBV4-2
clone size: -
J gene: TRBJ2-3
CDR3 protein: CASSPDRGSRDTQYF

V gene: TRBV30
clone size: few
J gene: TRBJ1-1
CDR3 protein: CAWATWTGLNTEAFF

V gene: TRBV7-8
clone size: -
J gene: TRBJ2-1
CDR3 protein: CASSPRGSERRNEQFF

V gene: TRBV12-5
clone size: -
J gene: TRBJ2-7
CDR3 protein: CASAPDRGAYEQYF

V gene: TRBV18
clone size: -
J gene: TRBJ2-3
CDR3 protein: CASSRRAEEYTDTQYF

V gene: TRBV6-5
clone size: once
J gene: TRBJ2-7
CDR3 protein: CASSSTIGRVEQYF

V gene: TRBV10-2
clone size: -
J gene: TRBJ2-2
CDR3 protein: CASSDLAGGKNTGELFF

V gene: TRBV2
clone size: -
J gene: TRBJ2-5
CDR3 protein: CASRGQGQETQYF

V gene: TRBV5-1
clone size: -
J gene: TRBJ1-2
CDR3 protein: CASTPSTGGRGYTF

V gene: TRBV14
clone size: -
J gene: TRBJ2-5
CDR3 protein: CASSQVRGLETQYF

V gene: TRBV7-3
clone size: -
J gene: TRBJ2-1
CDR3 protein: CASSGAGSGRYGGHEQFF

V gene: TRBV7-2
clone size: -
J gene: TRBJ2-7
CDR3 protein: CASSPSHPPGLAPQAEQYF

V gene: TRBV29-1
clone size: -
J gene: TRBJ1-1
CDR3 protein: CSVEVPGSVEAFF

V gene: TRBV18
clone size: once
J gene: TRBJ1-5
CDR3 protein: CASSSLAGEYQPQHF

V gene: TRBV7-2
clone size: -
J gene: TRBJ2-7
CDR3 protein: CASSPTRDRPYEQYF

V gene: TRBV4-3
clone size: -
J gene: TRBJ2-3
CDR3 protein: CASSQISQRGGTQYF

V gene: TRBV2
clone size: -
J gene: TRBJ2-7
CDR3 protein: CASSIGQGSYEQYF

V gene: TRBV10-3
clone size: -
J gene: TRBJ2-5
CDR3 protein: CAISESGDRLQETQYF

V gene: TRBV6-7
clone size: -
J gene: TRBJ2-1
CDR3 protein: CASRAGLAGDQNEQFF

V gene: TRBV4-3
clone size: -
J gene: TRBJ2-7
CDR3 protein: CASSWTSGRSYEQYF

V gene: TRBV4-1
clone size: -
J gene: TRBJ2-1
CDR3 protein: CASSLRLAGGEYNEQFF

V gene: TRBV7-9
clone size: -
J gene: TRBJ2-2
CDR3 protein: CASRLQGAQGGELFF

V gene: TRBV4-3
clone size: -
J gene: TRBJ2-1
CDR3 protein: CASSRLTGGVNEQFF

V gene: TRBV7-9
clone size: few
J gene: TRBJ2-3
CDR3 protein: CASSLRASGDTQYF

V gene: TRBV30
clone size: -
J gene: TRBJ1-5
CDR3 protein: CAWSVQGGDQPQHF

V gene: TRBV4-1
clone size: -
J gene: TRBJ1-6
CDR3 protein: CASSQESRGHFGSPLHF

V gene: TRBV6-5
clone size: few
J gene: TRBJ1-5
CDR3 protein: CASRTTWTGDQPQHF

V gene: TRBV9
clone size: -
J gene: TRBJ1-3
CDR3 protein: CASSPDRGLGNTIYF

V gene: TRBV7-9
clone size: once
J gene: TRBJ2-3
CDR3 protein: CASSPRWREGRPDTQYF

V gene: TRBV2
clone size: -
J gene: TRBJ1-1
CDR3 protein: CASSESTEAFF

V gene: TRBV27
clone size: -
J gene: TRBJ2-2
CDR3 protein: CASMVPGGGARTGELFF

V gene: TRBV4-1
clone size: -
J gene: TRBJ2-1
CDR3 protein: CASSPPSTGRNEQFF

V gene: TRBV27
clone size: -
J gene: TRBJ2-1
CDR3 protein: CASSLAGPHNEQFF

V gene: TRBV28
clone size: few
J gene: TRBJ1-2
CDR3 protein: CASNLEQAGGYTF

V gene: TRBV7-2
clone size: -
J gene: TRBJ2-3
CDR3 protein: CASSLGTSTDTQYF

V gene: TRBV5-4
clone size: -
J gene: TRBJ1-2
CDR3 protein: CASSLALGPAETYGYTF

V gene: TRBV5-4
clone size: -
J gene: TRBJ2-7
CDR3 protein: CASSPTSGEIYEQYF

V gene: TRBV19
clone size: -
J gene: TRBJ1-4
CDR3 protein: CASSTADEKLFF

V gene: TRBV6-5
clone size: -
J gene: TRBJ2-3
CDR3 protein: CASSYSYEGSDTQYF

V gene: TRBV6-4
clone size: -
J gene: TRBJ2-3
CDR3 protein: CASSAGESSTDTQYF